The 9 T cell receptor beta chains below come from one sample, sequenced in a study of regulatory T cells in long-lasting Graves disease. Arm-PCR of CDR3 regions and iRepertoire HTBI primers were used to build TCR beta libraries. TCRdb used MiXCR to reprocess the multiplex PCR reads, holding one entry per CDR3 protein. The data contain about 530,000 distinct CDR3 sequences, roughly a sixth of them singletons. Time point of the sample: newly diagnosed GD, antithyroid drugs for less than 3 months. The authors made the TCR library using RNA they extracted from PBMCs. These data also featured in a second study, about T cells in Graves' hyperthyroidism and ophthalmopathy.

Sequences were derived from peripheral blood mononuclear cells (PBMCs), sampled at new diagnosis, from a patient treated with antithyroid drugs. The receptors come from a woman aged 35-60 years with Graves disease.

In its sample, this clonotype was seen a few times. Possible read error: a much larger clone is one base away. The rearrangement links TRBV9 to TRBJ2-1; 9 nucleotides align to TRBD1. This CDR3 contains 14 residues. Germline V gene sequence: CDR1 SGDLS, CDR2 YYNGEE. Written as DNA, the CDR3 is TGTGCCGGCAGCCAGAGGGACAGGGCTGGTGAGCAGTTCTTC. Its protein product is CAGSQRDRAGEQFF. The variable domain in full, completed from reference TRBV9 and TRBJ2-1, reads DSGVTQTPKHLITATGQRVTLRCSPRSGDLSVYWYQQSLDQGLQFLIQYYNGEERAKGNILERFSAQQFPDLHSELNLSSLELGDSALYFCAGSQRDRAGEQFFGPGTRLTVL.

This clonotype occurred a few times. A much larger clonotype is one base distant, so this may be a read error. The CDR3 loop is CASSFADYGQYF. CDR3 nucleotide sequence: TGTGCCAGCAGCTTCGCTGATTACGGGCAGTACTTC. The rearrangement links TRBV7-9 to TRBJ2-7; D unresolved. The CDR3 loop spans 12 amino acids. CDR1 SEHNR and CDR2 FQNEAQ come from the germline V gene (reference sequence). Full variable domain (missing parts from reference TRBV7-9 and TRBJ2-7): DTGVSQNPRHKITKRGQNVTFRCDPISEHNRLYWYRQTLGQGPEFLTYFQNEAQLEKSRLLSDRFSAERPKGSFSTLEIQRTEQGDSAMYLCASSFADYGQYFGPGTRLTVT.

This clonotype was found many times. The chain is built from TRBV6-1 and TRBJ1-1, with D unclear. The CDR3 is 15 residues long. V dropped 2 bases and J dropped 0 bases, with 10 bases sitting between them. Germline V CDR1 and CDR2: MNHNS, SASEGT. CDR3 DNA: TGTGCCAGCAGTGAATGGCCAGGCGTGAACACTGAAGCTTTCTTT. Residues: CASSEWPGVNTEAFF.

This sequence joins TRBV4-1 and TRBJ2-7, with 12 bases matching TRBD2. V dropped 4 bases and J dropped 4; count of bases not matched to a gene: 5. The length of the CDR3 is 15 residues. CDR1 and CDR2 (germline): MGHRA, YSYEKL. As DNA, the CDR3 is TGCGCCAGCAGCCGACTAGCGGGGGCATGGTACGAGCAGTACTTC. It specifies CASSRLAGAWYEQYF.

This clonotype was seen ten or more times. This chain uses TRBV5-5 with TRBJ1-2; D gene ambiguous. Germline loops: CDR1 SGHKS, CDR2 YYEKEE (reference sequence). CDR3 size: 16 residues. The V gene lost 5 bases and the J gene lost 4 bases, with 21 bases spanning the gap. CDR3 residues: CASSYYPGINPYGYTF. The CDR3 DNA reads as TGTGCCAGCAGTTACTACCCCGGGATAAACCCCTATGGCTACACCTTC.

This clonotype was recorded many times. CDR3 region: CSANRGPPTDTQYF. The CDR3 DNA sequence: TGCAGTGCTAATCGGGGGCCCCCCACAGATACGCAGTATTTT. The V and J genes are TRBV20-1 and TRBJ2-3; D tentatively reads TRBD1 or TRBD2 (6 bases each). With 4 bases removed from V and 2 bases from J, the gap between germline ends came to 13 bases. This CDR3 has 14 residues. Germline CDR1 reads DFQATT; CDR2 reads SNEGSKA (reference sequence).

This clonotype appeared many times. The V and J genes are TRBV30 and TRBJ1-1; 7 bases line up with TRBD1. This CDR3 comprises 14 residues. With 2 bases clipped from V and 7 bases from J, the junction kept 10 bases outside the gene matches. The germline V gene has CDR1 GTSNPN and CDR2 SVGIG (reference sequence). The DNA of the CDR3 is TGTGCCTGGAGTCCTGGACAGGCGTGGAGTGAAGCTTTCTTT. Translation gives CAWSPGQAWSEAFF.

This clonotype was recorded many times. V gene TRBV12-3 or TRBV12-4 combines with J gene TRBJ1-1; D unresolved. Trimming took off 4 bases at V and 6 bases at J, with 9 bases between the two ends. The CDR3 contains 12 residues. This CDR3 reads CASSSAGAEAFF. The CDR3 coding sequence is TGTGCCAGCAGTTCCGCTGGGGCTGAAGCTTTCTTT.

The sample holds a few counts of this clonotype. The chain links TRBV19 to TRBJ2-3, with D unclear. This CDR3 has 14 residues. Germline lookup yields CDR1 LNHDA and CDR2 SQIVND (reference sequence). Trimming shortened V by 6 bases and J by 2 bases, and 12 bases separated the two germline ends. The CDR3, as DNA: TGTGCCAGTAGGTCGGGCAGACACACAGATACGCAGTATTTT. As protein: CASRSGRHTDTQYF.